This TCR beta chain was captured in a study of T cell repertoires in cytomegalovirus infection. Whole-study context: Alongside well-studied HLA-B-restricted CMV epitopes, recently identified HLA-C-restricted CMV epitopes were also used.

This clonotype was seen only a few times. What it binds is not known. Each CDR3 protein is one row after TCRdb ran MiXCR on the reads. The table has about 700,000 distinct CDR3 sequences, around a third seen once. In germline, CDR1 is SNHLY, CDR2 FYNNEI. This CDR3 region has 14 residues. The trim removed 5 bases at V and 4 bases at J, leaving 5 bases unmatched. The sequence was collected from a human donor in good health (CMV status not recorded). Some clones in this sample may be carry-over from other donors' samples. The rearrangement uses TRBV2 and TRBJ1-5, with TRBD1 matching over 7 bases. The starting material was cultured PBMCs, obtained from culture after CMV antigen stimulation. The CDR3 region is CASSTQGRNQPQHF. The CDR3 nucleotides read TGTGCCAGCAGTACACAGGGGCGGAATCAGCCCCAGCATTTT.